The 22 T cell receptor beta chains below all came from one sample that was sequenced in a study of T cell responses to AZD1222 COVID-19 vaccine. Only in-frame clones appear in the TCRdb table, and some are missing; sequencing was by immunoSEQ multiplex PCR. The sample lists around 190,000 clones; approximately 94% were seen once. This sample comprised peripheral blood, obtained 28 days after the second AZD1222 dose. The receptors come from an adult who received the AZD1222 COVID-19 vaccine.

The chain recombines TRBV7-2 with TRBJ2-3; weak D call: TRBD1 (5 bases). The CDR3 has 13 residues. Germline assignment: CDR1 SGHTA and CDR2 FQGNSA. Trimming cost V 0 bases and J 5 bases, with 6 bases left between them. The CDR3: CASSLAGQDTQYF. The CDR3 DNA follows: TGTGCCAGCAGCTTAGCGGGGCAAGATACGCAGTATTTT.

This rearrangement joins TRBV9 to TRBJ2-5; TRBD2 is a possible D gene (5 bases). Trimming stripped 4 bases from V and 0 bases from J, with 7 bases between. Germline-derived CDR1 and CDR2 are SGDLS and YYNGEE. The CDR3 sequence is 13 residues long. CDR3 sequence (DNA): TGTGCCAGCAGCTCGGACTACCAAGAGACCCAGTACTTC. Translated: CASSSDYQETQYF.

This clone occurred once. The chain links TRBV2 to TRBJ2-7; D is ambiguous. The germline V gene encodes CDR1 SNHLY and CDR2 FYNNEI. The CDR3 length is 14 residues. V lost 7 bases and J lost 3, with 16 bases in between. CDR3 sequence reads: CASINPPGDYEQYF. In nucleotides, the CDR3 is TGTGCCAGCATCAACCCTCCCGGAGACTACGAGCAGTACTTC.

CDR3 coding DNA: TGCGCCAGCAGTTCCGGGGGGACTAACTATGGCTACACCTTC. This encodes CASSSGGTNYGYTF. The chain combines TRBV10-2 with TRBJ1-2, with a tentative D call TRBD1 (5 bases). Trimming took 5 bases from V and 0 from J, leaving 10 bases between them. This CDR3 region has 14 residues. CDR1 and CDR2 (germline): WSHSY, SAAADI.

This clone appeared a single time. The chain is built from TRBV5-8 and TRBJ1-1; D not certain. Per the germline V gene, CDR1 is SGHTS and CDR2 is YDEGEE. The ends were cut back, 2 bases at V and 4 bases at J, with 6 bases in the middle. The CDR3 sequence is 12 residues long. The CDR3 bases are TGTGCCAGCAGCTTCAGCAGCACTGAAGCTTTCTTT. As protein: CASSFSSTEAFF.

This rearrangement joins TRBV5-1 to TRBJ1-3, with D hard to call. V was pared by 4 bases and J by 2 bases, with 4 bases between. The CDR3 loop spans 12 amino acids. Germline V CDR1 and CDR2: SGHRS, YFSETQ. CDR3 sequence: CASSDPGNTIYF. Here the CDR3 DNA reads TGCGCCAGCAGCGATCCTGGAAACACCATATATTTT.

The DNA for the CDR3 is TGTGCCAGCAGTCATAAGAGGGACACTGAAGCTTTCTTT. This codes for CASSHKRDTEAFF. The rearrangement links TRBV6-5 to TRBJ1-1, with D hard to call. Trimming left V 5 bases short and J 3 bases short, with 10 bases between. Germline V lookup: CDR1 MNHEY, CDR2 SVGAGI. This CDR3 has 13 amino acids.

The rearrangement links TRBV7-8 to TRBJ1-1; D unclear. This CDR3 contains 13 residues. The germline V gene encodes CDR1 SGHVS and CDR2 FQNEAQ. Between the trimmed V and J ends, which lost 5 bases and 4 bases, there was a span of 11 bases. The CDR3 loop is CASSHLLGTEAFF. CDR3 sequence (DNA): TGTGCCAGCAGCCACCTCTTGGGCACTGAAGCTTTCTTT.

The chain is built from TRBV29-1 and TRBJ1-1; D not resolved. Trimming removed 6 bases at V and 4 bases at J, with 6 bases between. Germline-derived CDR1 and CDR2 are SQVTM and ANQGSEA. The CDR3 is 10 residues long. The CDR3 DNA reads as TGCAGCGTAACGGTCACTGAAGCTTTCTTT. This sequence encodes CSVTVTEAFF.

The chain uses TRBV11-2 and TRBJ2-1; 9 positions agree with TRBD2. This CDR3 has 18 residues. V shed 4 bases, J shed 4 bases, and the junction held 14 bases outside the gene matches. Looked up from germline, CDR1 is SGHAT and CDR2 is FQNNGV. Written as DNA, the CDR3 is TGTGCCAGCAGCTCTATGGTCGGAAGCGGGGGGTATTACAATGAGCAGTTCTTC. This gives the protein CASSSMVGSGGYYNEQFF.

J is TRBJ1-5 and V is TRBV27, with 8 bases that match TRBD1. Germline V gene data show CDR1 as MNHEY and CDR2 as SMNVEV (reference sequence). V shed 5 bases, J shed 1 base, and the junction held 7 bases outside the gene matches. The CDR3 spans 16 residues. The CDR3 DNA reads as TGTGCCAGCAGTCAAACCAGGGGGCAGAGCAATCAGCCCCAGCATTTT. It encodes CASSQTRGQSNQPQHF.

The CDR3, as DNA: TGTGCCAGCAGTTCCCCGGACAAAGGGAATGAAAAACTGTTTTTT. It translates to CASSSPDKGNEKLFF. This chain joins TRBV28 and TRBJ1-4; possibly TRBD1 for D (5 bases). Germline assignment: CDR1 MDHEN and CDR2 SYDVKM. This CDR3 is built from 15 residues. Trimming took off 4 bases at V and 5 bases at J, with 14 bases between the two ends.

The gene calls are TRBV7-6 and TRBJ2-1; 13 positions match TRBD2. Germline values: CDR1 SGHVS, CDR2 FNYEAQ. The CDR3 contains 19 residues. The trim removed 5 bases at V and 0 bases at J, leaving 10 bases unmatched. As DNA, the CDR3 is TGTGCCAGCAGCAAGGGGACTAGCGGGGAAAGCAGCTCCTACAATGAGCAGTTCTTC. Translated, it gives CASSKGTSGESSSYNEQFF.

The chain carries TRBV29-1 and TRBJ1-4; 7 bases map to TRBD1. Trimming took 5 bases from V and 8 from J; bases not matched to a gene: 8. Germline CDR1 and CDR2: SQVTM and ANQGSEA. The CDR3 contains 13 residues. This chain's CDR3 is CSVPDREGEKLFF. Here the CDR3 DNA reads TGCAGCGTTCCCGACAGGGAGGGGGAAAAACTGTTTTTT.

The chain combines TRBV30 with TRBJ1-1, with D possibly being TRBD1 (5 bases). The length of the CDR3 is 12 residues. Germline V CDR1 and CDR2: GTSNPN, SVGIG (reference sequence). The V end lost 4 bases, the J end lost 12 bases, and 18 bases lay between the germline ends. CDR3 DNA sequence: TGTGCCTGGATTAGGGACGGAGGGCGAACTTTCTTT. This translates into CAWIRDGGRTFF.

The chain recombines TRBV19 with TRBJ1-4, with a possible D match to TRBD1 (5 bases). The CDR3 extends over 16 amino acids. Trimming left V 9 bases short and J 10 bases short, with 27 bases between. Germline loops: CDR1 LNHDA, CDR2 SQIVND (reference sequence). DNA of the CDR3: TGTGCCAGCCTGCCGGGACGGATAATCAATGGGGGAAAACTGTTTTTT. Protein sequence: CASLPGRIINGGKLFF.

This chain uses TRBV28 with TRBJ2-7; 9 nucleotides match TRBD1. The V gene's germline CDR1 is MDHEN and CDR2 SYDVKM. The CDR3 extends over 15 amino acids. V was clipped by 3 bases and J by 0 bases; unmatched bases: 3. CDR3 amino acids: CASSFVGQGSYEQYF. The CDR3 region has the DNA TGTGCCAGCAGTTTTGTGGGACAGGGCTCCTACGAGCAGTACTTC.

A few counts support this clone. The chain joins TRBV6-1 to TRBJ1-1; D not certain. From germline, CDR1 is MNHNS and CDR2 SASEGT. The V end was cut by 1 base, the J end by 3 bases, with 12 bases between. This CDR3 is 15 amino acids long. For the CDR3, the DNA is TGTGCCAGCAGTGAAGTATCCGTGGTGTACACTGAAGCTTTCTTT. Translated, it gives CASSEVSVVYTEAFF.

This sequence joins TRBV7-8 and TRBJ1-2, with 7 bases matching TRBD1. The CDR3 totals 16 residues. Germline loops: CDR1 SGHVS, CDR2 FQNEAQ. The V segment lost 1 base and the J segment 4 bases; nucleotides outside the gene matches: 9. The CDR3 sequence is CASSLGGTEFGYGYTF. The CDR3 region has the DNA TGTGCCAGCAGCTTAGGAGGGACAGAATTTGGCTATGGCTACACCTTC. Complete variable domain (other parts from reference TRBV7-8 and TRBJ1-2): GAGVSQSPRYKVAKRGQDVALRCDPISGHVSLFWYQQALGQGPEFLTYFQNEAQLDKSGLPSDRFFAERPEGSVSTLKIQRTQQEDSAVYLCASSLGGTEFGYGYTFGSGTRLTVV.

The chain uses TRBV7-2 and TRBJ1-5, with D perhaps matching TRBD1 (5 bases). Trimming stripped 5 bases from V and 0 bases from J, with 17 bases between. The germline V gene encodes CDR1 SGHTA and CDR2 FQGNSA. CDR3 length equals 17 residues. The CDR3 loop is CASSVVRDRYSNQPQHF. For the CDR3, the DNA is TGTGCCAGCAGCGTGGTCCGGGACCGATATAGCAATCAGCCCCAGCATTTT.

The V call is TRBV14, the J call TRBJ1-1; no clear D gene. CDR1 is SGHDN, CDR2 FVKESK, per germline. The CDR3 contains 13 residues. V gave up 0 bases and J gave up 3 bases, with 5 bases separating them. The CDR3 spells CASSQDWDTEAFF. The CDR3 DNA sequence: TGTGCCAGCAGCCAAGATTGGGACACTGAAGCTTTCTTT. Full variable domain (outside the CDR3, taken from reference TRBV14 and TRBJ1-1): EAGVTQFPSHSVIEKGQTVTLRCDPISGHDNLYWYRRVMGKEIKFLLHFVKESKQDESGMPNNRFLAERTGGTYSTLKVQPAELEDSGVYFCASSQDWDTEAFFGQGTRLTVV.

The chain has TRBV2 and TRBJ2-7; D not resolved. The CDR3 is 13 residues long. The V and J ends lost 2 bases and 3 bases respectively, with 8 bases between them. Germline values: CDR1 SNHLY, CDR2 FYNNEI. The CDR3 reads CASSERWSYEQYF. Written as DNA, the CDR3 is TGTGCCAGCAGTGAAAGGTGGAGCTACGAGCAGTACTTC.